These 9 T cell receptor beta chains were sequenced from one sample in a study of blood T cell repertoires in COVID-19. Assay used: immunoSEQ multiplex PCR; TCRdb lists only in-frame clones, some missing. The table shows roughly 180,000 clones, with 90% to 95% occurring only once. Sequencing was done on a sample of peripheral blood. The receptors originated from a man between 25 and 39 years old with COVID-19, enrolled during active disease.

The chain has TRBV3-1 (or the pseudogene TRBV3-2) and TRBJ2-2; TRBD1 matches at 8 bases. The CDR3 runs 16 residues. Germline CDR1 and CDR2: LGHDT and YNNKEL (reference sequence). V lost 4 bases, J lost 7 bases, and 11 bases stayed unmatched. The chain's CDR3 is CASSPRGQGAHGELFF. In DNA, the CDR3 is TGTGCCAGCAGCCCCCGAGGGCAGGGGGCTCACGGGGAGCTGTTTTTT.

The V call is TRBV4-2, the J call TRBJ2-1; tentatively, D is TRBD2 (5 bases). V lost 0 bases and J lost 1, with 10 bases in between. The length of the CDR3 is 16 residues. Germline V gene lookup returns CDR1 LGHNA and CDR2 YNFKEQ. CDR3 sequence reads: CASSQDRGGSYNEQFF. For the CDR3, the DNA is TGTGCCAGCAGCCAAGATCGAGGAGGTTCCTACAATGAGCAGTTCTTC.

This rearrangement joins TRBV10-3 to TRBJ1-2; D is uncertain. V dropped 3 bases and J dropped 3 bases, with 11 bases sitting between them. The germline gives CDR1 ENHRY, CDR2 SYGVKD. The CDR3 totals 14 residues. The DNA of the CDR3 is TGTGCCATCAGTGACCAGTGGCAGGACTATGGCTACACCTTC. It translates to CAISDQWQDYGYTF.

The J gene is TRBJ2-2, the V gene TRBV2; 9 nucleotides agree with TRBD1. CDR1 and CDR2 (germline): SNHLY, FYNNEI. The CDR3 spans 16 residues. J lost 1 base, V lost 4 bases, and 4 bases had no gene match. The CDR3: CASSGQGVLNTGELFF. Here the CDR3 DNA reads TGTGCCAGCAGTGGACAGGGGGTCCTGAACACCGGGGAGCTGTTTTTT.

J is TRBJ1-2 and V is TRBV5-4; 11 bases match TRBD1. Germline lookup yields CDR1 SGHNT and CDR2 YYREEE (reference sequence). V lost 4 bases, J lost 6 bases, and 2 bases stayed unmatched. The CDR3 consists of 13 residues. This CDR3 is CASSMDRGHGYTF. CDR3 DNA sequence: TGTGCCAGCAGCATGGACAGGGGGCATGGCTACACCTTC.

The chain has TRBV9 and TRBJ2-2; a possible D gene is TRBD2 (7 bases). V lost 5 bases and J lost 5, with 16 bases in between. There are 15 residues in the CDR3. Looked up from germline, CDR1 is SGDLS and CDR2 is YYNGEE. The CDR3 DNA follows: TGTGCCAGCAGTTCGGCGGGGGCGAGAACCGGGGAGCTGTTTTTT. Protein product: CASSSAGARTGELFF. The whole variable domain, remainder taken from reference TRBV9 and TRBJ2-2, is DSGVTQTPKHLITATGQRVTLRCSPRSGDLSVYWYQQSLDQGLQFLIQYYNGEERAKGNILERFSAQQFPDLHSELNLSSLELGDSALYFCASSSAGARTGELFFGEGSRLTVL.

The rearrangement links TRBV5-1 to TRBJ2-7; 7 bases agree with TRBD2. Unmatched junction bases numbered 7, after V lost 4 bases and J lost 0 bases. The germline gives CDR1 SGHRS, CDR2 YFSETQ. The CDR3 runs to 15 residues. CDR3 sequence (DNA): TGCGCCAGCAGCATTAGCGGGTCCCCCTCCTACGAGCAGTACTTC. It is translated as CASSISGSPSYEQYF. The full variable domain, rest sourced from reference TRBV5-1 and TRBJ2-7, is KAGVTQTPRYLIKTRGQQVTLSCSPISGHRSVSWYQQTPGQGLQFLFEYFSETQRNKGNFPGRFSGRQFSNSRSEMNVSTLELGDSALYLCASSISGSPSYEQYFGPGTRLTVT.

V usage is TRBV7-9 and J usage is TRBJ1-2; D is unresolved. V was trimmed by 5 bases and J by 6 bases, leaving 10 bases between them. The CDR3 loop spans 12 amino acids. Germline values: CDR1 SEHNR, CDR2 FQNEAQ (reference sequence). The CDR3: CASSRGFDGYTF. The CDR3 DNA reads TGTGCCAGCAGCCGAGGGTTTGATGGCTACACCTTC.

The gene calls are TRBV18 and TRBJ2-7, with 12 bases aligning to TRBD1. CDR1 and CDR2 from the germline V gene are KGHSH and LQKENI. This CDR3 region has 16 residues. Germline trimming cut 5 bases from V and 4 bases from J; bases unmatched to any gene: 9. The CDR3 loop is CASSTTGTGGKYEQYF. The CDR3 region has the DNA TGTGCCAGCTCAACTACCGGGACAGGGGGCAAGTACGAGCAGTACTTC. Variable domain in full (rest from reference TRBV18 and TRBJ2-7): NAGVMQNPRHLVRRRGQEARLRCSPMKGHSHVYWYRQLPEEGLKFMVYLQKENIIDESGMPKERFSAEFPKEGPSILRIQQVVRGDSAAYFCASSTTGTGGKYEQYFGPGTRLTVT.